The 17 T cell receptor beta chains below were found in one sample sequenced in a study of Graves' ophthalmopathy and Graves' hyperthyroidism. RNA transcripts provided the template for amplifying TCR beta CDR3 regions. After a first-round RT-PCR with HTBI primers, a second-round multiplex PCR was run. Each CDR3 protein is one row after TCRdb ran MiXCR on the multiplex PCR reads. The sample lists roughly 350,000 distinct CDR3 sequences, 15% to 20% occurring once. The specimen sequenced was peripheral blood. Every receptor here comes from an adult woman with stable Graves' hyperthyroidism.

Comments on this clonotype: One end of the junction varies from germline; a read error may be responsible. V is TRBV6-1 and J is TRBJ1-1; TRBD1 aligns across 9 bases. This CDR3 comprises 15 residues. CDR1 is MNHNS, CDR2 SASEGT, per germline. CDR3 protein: CASSRTGVRGTDAFF. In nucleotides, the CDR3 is TGTGCCAGCAGTCGGACAGGGGTCAGGGGGACTGATGCTTTCTTT.

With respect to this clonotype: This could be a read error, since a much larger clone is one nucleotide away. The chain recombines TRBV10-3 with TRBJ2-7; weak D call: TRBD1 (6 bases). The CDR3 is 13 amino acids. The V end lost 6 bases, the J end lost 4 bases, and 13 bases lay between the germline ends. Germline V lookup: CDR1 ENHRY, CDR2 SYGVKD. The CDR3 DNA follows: TGTGCCATCAGCGAACAGGGTTTTTACGAGCAGTACTTC. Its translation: CAISEQGFYEQYF.

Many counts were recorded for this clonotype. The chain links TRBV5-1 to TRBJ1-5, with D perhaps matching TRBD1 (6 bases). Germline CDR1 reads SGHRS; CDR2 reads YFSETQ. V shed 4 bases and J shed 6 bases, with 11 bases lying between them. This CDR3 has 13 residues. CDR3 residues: CASSRQEGQPQHF. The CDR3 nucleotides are TGCGCCAGCAGCCGACAGGAAGGTCAGCCCCAGCATTTT.

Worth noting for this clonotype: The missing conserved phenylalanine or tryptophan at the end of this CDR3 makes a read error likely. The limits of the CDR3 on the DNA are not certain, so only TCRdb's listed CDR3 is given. The CDR3 sequence: CASSYLILAGGHTTGELLV. The V call is TRBV6-2 or TRBV6-3, the J call TRBJ2-2; no DNA check was done on the table's D call, TRBD2. The germline CDR1 and CDR2 sequences are MNHEY and SVGEGT. A total of 19 residues make up the CDR3, ends included.

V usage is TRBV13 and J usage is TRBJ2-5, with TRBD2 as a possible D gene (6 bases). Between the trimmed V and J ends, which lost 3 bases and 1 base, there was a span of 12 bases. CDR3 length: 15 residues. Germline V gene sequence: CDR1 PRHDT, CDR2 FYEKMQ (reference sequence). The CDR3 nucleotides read TGTGCCAGCAGCTTCGGGAGCAGGCTCCAAGAGACCCAGTACTTC. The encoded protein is CASSFGSRLQETQYF. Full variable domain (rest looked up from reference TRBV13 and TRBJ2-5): AAGVIQSPRHLIKEKRETATLKCYPIPRHDTVYWYQQGPGQDPQFLISFYEKMQSDKGSIPDRFSAQQFSDYHSELNMSSLELGDSALYFCASSFGSRLQETQYFGPGTRLLVL.

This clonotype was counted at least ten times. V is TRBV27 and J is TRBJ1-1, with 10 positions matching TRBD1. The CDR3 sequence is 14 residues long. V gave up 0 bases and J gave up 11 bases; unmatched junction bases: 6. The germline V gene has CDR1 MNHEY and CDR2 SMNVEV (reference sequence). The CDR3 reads CASSLSATGGLAFF. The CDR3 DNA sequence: TGTGCCAGCAGTTTATCGGCGACAGGGGGCCTGGCTTTCTTT.

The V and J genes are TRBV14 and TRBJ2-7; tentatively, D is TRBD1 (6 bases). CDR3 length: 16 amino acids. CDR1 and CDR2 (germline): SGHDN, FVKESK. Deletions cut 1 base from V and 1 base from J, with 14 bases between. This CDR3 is CASSQAGDPRSYEQYF. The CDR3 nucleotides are TGTGCCAGCAGCCAAGCAGGGGATCCCCGTTCCTACGAGCAGTACTTC. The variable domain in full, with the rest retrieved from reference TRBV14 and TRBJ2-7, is EAGVTQFPSHSVIEKGQTVTLRCDPISGHDNLYWYRRVMGKEIKFLLHFVKESKQDESGMPNNRFLAERTGGTYSTLKVQPAELEDSGVYFCASSQAGDPRSYEQYFGPGTRLTVT.

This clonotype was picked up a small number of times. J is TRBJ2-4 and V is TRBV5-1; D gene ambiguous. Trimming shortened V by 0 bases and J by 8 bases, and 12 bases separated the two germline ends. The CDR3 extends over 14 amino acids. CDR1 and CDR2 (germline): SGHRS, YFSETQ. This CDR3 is CASSLEDRLDIQYF. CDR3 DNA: TGCGCCAGCAGCTTGGAGGACCGTCTGGACATTCAGTACTTC.

CDR3 coding DNA: TGTGCCAGCAGTGACCGAGGGGGACTAGCGGCCCCCGGGACCCAGTACTTC. Translation gives CASSDRGGLAAPGTQYF. The rearrangement links TRBV12-3 or TRBV12-4 to TRBJ2-5, with 11 bases lining up with TRBD2. Unmatched junction bases numbered 15, after V lost 5 bases and J lost 7 bases. This CDR3 spans 17 amino acids.

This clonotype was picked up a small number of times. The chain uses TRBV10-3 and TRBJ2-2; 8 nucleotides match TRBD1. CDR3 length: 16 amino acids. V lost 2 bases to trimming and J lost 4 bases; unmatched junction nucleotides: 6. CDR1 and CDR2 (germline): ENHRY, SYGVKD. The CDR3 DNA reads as TGTGCCATCAGTGAGCGGACAGGGAGAGGCACCGGGGAGCTGTTTTTT. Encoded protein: CAISERTGRGTGELFF.

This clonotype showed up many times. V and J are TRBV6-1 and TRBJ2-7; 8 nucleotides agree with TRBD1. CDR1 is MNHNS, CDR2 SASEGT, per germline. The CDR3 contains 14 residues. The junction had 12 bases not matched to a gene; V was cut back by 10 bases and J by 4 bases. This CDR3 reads CATRESGGGYEQYF. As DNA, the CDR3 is TGTGCCACCAGGGAATCAGGGGGCGGGTACGAGCAGTACTTC.

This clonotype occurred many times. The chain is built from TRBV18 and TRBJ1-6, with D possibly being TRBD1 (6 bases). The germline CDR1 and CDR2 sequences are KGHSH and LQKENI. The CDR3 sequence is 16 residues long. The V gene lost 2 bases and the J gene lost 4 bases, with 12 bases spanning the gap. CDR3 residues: CASSPTLGAYNSPLHF. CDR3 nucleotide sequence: TGTGCCAGCTCACCAACCCTGGGGGCTTATAATTCACCCCTCCACTTT.

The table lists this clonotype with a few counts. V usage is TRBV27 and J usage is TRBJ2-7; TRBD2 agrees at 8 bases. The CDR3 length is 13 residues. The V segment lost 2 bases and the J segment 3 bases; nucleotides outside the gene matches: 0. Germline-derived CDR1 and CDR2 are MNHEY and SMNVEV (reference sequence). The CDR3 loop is CASSLSGGYEQYF. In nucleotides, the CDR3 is TGTGCCAGCAGTTTAAGCGGGGGCTACGAGCAGTACTTC.

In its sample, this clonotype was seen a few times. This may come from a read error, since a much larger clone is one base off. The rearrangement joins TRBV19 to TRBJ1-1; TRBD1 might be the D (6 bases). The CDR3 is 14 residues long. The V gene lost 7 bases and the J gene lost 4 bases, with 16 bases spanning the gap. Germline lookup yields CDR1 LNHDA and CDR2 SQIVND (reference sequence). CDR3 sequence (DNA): TGTGCCAGTATCGCCGACAGGACGGGCACTGAAGCTTTCTTT. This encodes CASIADRTGTEAFF.

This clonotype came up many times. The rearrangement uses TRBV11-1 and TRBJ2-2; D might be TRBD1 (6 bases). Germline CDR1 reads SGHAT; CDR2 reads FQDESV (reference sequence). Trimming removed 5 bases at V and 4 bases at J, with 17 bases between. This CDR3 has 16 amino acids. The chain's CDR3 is CASSNPTGLATGELFF. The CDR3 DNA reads TGTGCCAGCAGCAACCCTACAGGGCTGGCCACCGGGGAGCTGTTTTTT.

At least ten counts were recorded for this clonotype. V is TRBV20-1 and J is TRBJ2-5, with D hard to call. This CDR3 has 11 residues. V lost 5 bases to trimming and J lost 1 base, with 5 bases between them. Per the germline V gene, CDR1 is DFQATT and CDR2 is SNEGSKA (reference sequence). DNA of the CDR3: TGCAGTGCTTCGCTCCAAGAGACCCAGTACTTC. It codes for CSASLQETQYF.

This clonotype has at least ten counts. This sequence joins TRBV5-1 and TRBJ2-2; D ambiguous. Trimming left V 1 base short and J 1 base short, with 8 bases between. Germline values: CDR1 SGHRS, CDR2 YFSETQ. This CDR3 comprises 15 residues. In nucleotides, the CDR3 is TGCGCCAGCAGCTTGCGCAGCGTGAACACCGGGGAGCTGTTTTTT. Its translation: CASSLRSVNTGELFF.